These 12 T cell receptor beta chains were all obtained from the same sample, sequenced in a study of T-cell reconstitution after alpha-beta-depleted transplantation in children. During its preparation, the TCRbeta library received unique molecular identifiers. TCRdb fed the PCR reads into MiXCR, producing one record per CDR3 protein. The data contain about 900,000 distinct CDR3 sequences, roughly 29% of them singletons. Specimen: PBMCs, mostly from graft donor cells, collected 360 days after TCRalphabeta/CD19-depleted stem cell transplant. The receptor source for this set is a boy in the first two years of life who had a stem cell transplant for SCID, so the T cells may come from the graft donor.

The chain has TRBV20-1 and TRBJ2-3; D unclear. Germline values: CDR1 DFQATT, CDR2 SNEGSKA (reference sequence). Trimming cost V 8 bases and J 6 bases, with 39 bases left between them. CDR3 length: 20 residues. CDR3 sequence: CSSDSPVHRYAVSTGDTQYF. CDR3 DNA: TGCAGTTCTGACTCGCCCGTACACAGATACGCAGTATCAACCGGGGATACGCAGTATTTT.

This clonotype occurred many times. The chain combines TRBV12-3 or TRBV12-4 with TRBJ2-1, with TRBD2 matching over 10 bases. The J segment lost 4 bases and the V segment lost 6 bases, leaving 9 bases of the junction unmatched. The CDR3 has 16 amino acids. The CDR3 protein is CASSPVLAGIYNEQFF. The CDR3 nucleotides read TGTGCCAGCAGCCCCGTACTAGCGGGGATATACAATGAGCAGTTCTTC.

The chain links TRBV6-1 to TRBJ2-7; weak D call: TRBD2 (6 bases). V was clipped by 4 bases and J by 4 bases, with 23 bases between them. The V gene's germline CDR1 is MNHNS and CDR2 SASEGT. CDR3 length equals 17 residues. For the CDR3, the DNA is TGTGCCAGCAGTGGAGCGCCCCTGAGGGGAGGACCATACGAGCAGTACTTC. This encodes CASSGAPLRGGPYEQYF.

This clonotype was recorded a few times. The V gene is TRBV10-3, the J gene TRBJ1-1, with D tentatively TRBD1 (6 bases). CDR3 size: 15 residues. Germline V lookup: CDR1 ENHRY, CDR2 SYGVKD. Between the trimmed V and J ends, which lost 8 bases and 2 bases, there was a span of 18 bases. The CDR3 reads CAIAGGGGTNTEAFF. The DNA for the CDR3 is TGTGCCATCGCCGGTGGAGGGGGTACCAACACTGAAGCTTTCTTT.

V and J are TRBV28 and TRBJ2-7, with D unresolved. Germline assignment: CDR1 MDHEN and CDR2 SYDVKM. The CDR3 is made up of 13 amino acids. V gave up 3 bases and J gave up 5 bases, with 11 bases separating them. The CDR3 spells CASSFIGQDEQYF. In DNA form, the CDR3 reads TGTGCCAGCAGTTTTATCGGGCAGGACGAGCAGTACTTC.

The rearrangement joins TRBV4-2 to TRBJ2-2; TRBD2 might be the D (6 bases). In germline, CDR1 is LGHNA, CDR2 YNFKEQ. Deletions cut 4 bases from V and 10 bases from J, with 13 bases between. The CDR3 extends over 13 amino acids. The CDR3 sequence is CASSPRRGQELFF. The CDR3 DNA is TGTGCCAGCAGCCCCCGGAGGGGTCAGGAGCTGTTTTTT.

This clonotype has more than one count but fewer than ten. The gene calls are TRBV5-1 and TRBJ2-1, with 8 bases that match TRBD2. J was trimmed by 7 bases and V by 1 base; bases with no gene match: 7. The CDR3 is made up of 15 amino acids. Germline V gene lookup returns CDR1 SGHRS and CDR2 YFSETQ. CDR3 DNA sequence: TGCGCCAGCAGCTTGTGGCGCGGGGGGTCAAATGAGCAGTTCTTC. It is translated as CASSLWRGGSNEQFF. Filled out from reference TRBV5-1 and TRBJ2-1, the complete variable domain reads KAGVTQTPRYLIKTRGQQVTLSCSPISGHRSVSWYQQTPGQGLQFLFEYFSETQRNKGNFPGRFSGRQFSNSRSEMNVSTLELGDSALYLCASSLWRGGSNEQFFGPGTRLTVL.

For the CDR3, the DNA is TGTGCCAGCAGCGCCATCGACAGGGGGCGGAACGAGCAGTACTTC. Amino acids: CASSAIDRGRNEQYF. This chain joins TRBV12-3 or TRBV12-4 and TRBJ2-7; 10 positions match TRBD1. The CDR3 consists of 15 residues. Unmatched junction bases numbered 10, after V lost 6 bases and J lost 5 bases.

This clonotype has just a few counts. This chain links TRBV7-9 with TRBJ2-1; D unclear. Germline lookup yields CDR1 SEHNR and CDR2 FQNEAQ (reference sequence). The CDR3 sequence is 15 residues long. Trimming cost V 0 bases and J 2 bases, with 8 bases left between them. The CDR3 DNA follows: TGTGCCAGCAGCTTAGCGTCGGTTGCCTACAATGAGCAGTTCTTC. It specifies CASSLASVAYNEQFF.

J is TRBJ2-2 and V is TRBV5-1, with TRBD1 identical over 9 bases. Germline trimming cut 4 bases from V and 4 bases from J; bases unmatched to any gene: 5. The CDR3 spans 15 residues. The V gene's germline CDR1 is SGHRS and CDR2 YFSETQ. The CDR3 coding sequence is TGCGCCAGCAGCGACTGGACAGGGGTCACCGGGGAGCTGTTTTTT. It is translated as CASSDWTGVTGELFF.

In its sample, this clonotype was seen a few times. CDR3 amino acids: CASSLRDDYEQYF. CDR3 bases: TGCGCCAGCAGCCTCCGGGACGACTACGAGCAGTACTTC. The chain is built from TRBV4-1 and TRBJ2-7, with D perhaps given as TRBD1 or TRBD2 (5 bases each). The germline CDR1 and CDR2 sequences are MGHRA and YSYEKL. Trimming took 4 bases from V and 3 from J, leaving 10 bases between them. This CDR3 spans 13 amino acids.

The rearrangement links TRBV7-2 to TRBJ2-7; D might be TRBD2 (6 bases). The CDR3 totals 15 residues. Germline V gene sequence: CDR1 SGHTA, CDR2 FQGNSA. V shed 5 bases and J shed 3 bases, with 17 bases lying between them. CDR3 sequence: CASSPKLGGVYEQYF. The CDR3 bases are TGTGCCAGCAGCCCAAAGCTTGGAGGGGTCTACGAGCAGTACTTC.